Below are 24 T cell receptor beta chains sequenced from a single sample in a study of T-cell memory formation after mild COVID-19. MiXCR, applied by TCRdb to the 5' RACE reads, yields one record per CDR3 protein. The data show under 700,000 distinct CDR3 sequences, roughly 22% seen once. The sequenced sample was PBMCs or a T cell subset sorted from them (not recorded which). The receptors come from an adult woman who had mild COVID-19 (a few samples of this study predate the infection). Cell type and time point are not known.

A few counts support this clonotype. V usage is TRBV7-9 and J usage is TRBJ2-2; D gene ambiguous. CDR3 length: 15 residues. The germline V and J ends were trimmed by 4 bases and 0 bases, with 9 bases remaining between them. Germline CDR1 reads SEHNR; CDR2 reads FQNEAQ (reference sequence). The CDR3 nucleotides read TGTGCCAGCAGCTCCACCCTCCCGAACACCGGGGAGCTGTTTTTT. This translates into CASSSTLPNTGELFF.

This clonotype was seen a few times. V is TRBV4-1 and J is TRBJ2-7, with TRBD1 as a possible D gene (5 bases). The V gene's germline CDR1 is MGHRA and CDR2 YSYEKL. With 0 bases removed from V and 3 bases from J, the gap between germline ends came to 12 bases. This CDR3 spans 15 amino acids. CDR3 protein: CASSQDGAARYEQYF. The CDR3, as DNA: TGCGCCAGCAGCCAAGATGGGGCCGCCCGCTACGAGCAGTACTTC.

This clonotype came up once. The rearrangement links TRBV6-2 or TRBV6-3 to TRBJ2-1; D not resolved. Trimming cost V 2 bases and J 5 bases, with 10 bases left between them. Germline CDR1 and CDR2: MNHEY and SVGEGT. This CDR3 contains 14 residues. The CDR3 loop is CASSYVTVDNEQFF. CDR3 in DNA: TGTGCCAGCAGTTACGTGACGGTAGACAATGAGCAGTTCTTC.

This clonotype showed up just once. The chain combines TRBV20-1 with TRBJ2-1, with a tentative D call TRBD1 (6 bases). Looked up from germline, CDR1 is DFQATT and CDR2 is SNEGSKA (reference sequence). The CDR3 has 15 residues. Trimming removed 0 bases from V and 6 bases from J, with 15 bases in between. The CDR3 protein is CSARDEAKGGNEQFF. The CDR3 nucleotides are TGCAGTGCTAGAGATGAAGCGAAAGGGGGCAATGAGCAGTTCTTC.

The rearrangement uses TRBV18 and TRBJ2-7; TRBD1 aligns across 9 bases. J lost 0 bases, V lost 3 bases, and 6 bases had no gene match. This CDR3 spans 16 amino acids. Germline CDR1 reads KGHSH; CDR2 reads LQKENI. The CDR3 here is CASSPGTGIHSYEQYF. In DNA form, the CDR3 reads TGTGCCAGCTCACCTGGGACAGGGATTCACTCCTACGAGCAGTACTTC.

The CDR3 DNA reads TGTGCCAGCTTTAGCATTATGACTGTGGATACGCAGTATTTT. It codes for CASFSIMTVDTQYF. The chain combines TRBV18 with TRBJ2-3; D unresolved. The V gene lost 7 bases and the J gene lost 6 bases, with 17 bases spanning the gap. CDR1 and CDR2 from the germline V gene are KGHSH and LQKENI. This CDR3 comprises 14 residues.

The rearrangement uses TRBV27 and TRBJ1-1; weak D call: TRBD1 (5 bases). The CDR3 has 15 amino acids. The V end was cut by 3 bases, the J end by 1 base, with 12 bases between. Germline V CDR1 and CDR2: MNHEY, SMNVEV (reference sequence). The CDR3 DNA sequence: TGTGCCAGCAGTTTTCAGGGCGTAACGAACACTGAAGCTTTCTTT. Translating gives CASSFQGVTNTEAFF.

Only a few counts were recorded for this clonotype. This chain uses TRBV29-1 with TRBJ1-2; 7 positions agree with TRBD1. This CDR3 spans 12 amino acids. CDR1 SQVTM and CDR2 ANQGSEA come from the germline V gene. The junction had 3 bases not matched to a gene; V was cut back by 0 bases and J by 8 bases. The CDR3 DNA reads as TGCAGCGTTGAAGACAGGGGGATCGGCTACACCTTC. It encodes CSVEDRGIGYTF.

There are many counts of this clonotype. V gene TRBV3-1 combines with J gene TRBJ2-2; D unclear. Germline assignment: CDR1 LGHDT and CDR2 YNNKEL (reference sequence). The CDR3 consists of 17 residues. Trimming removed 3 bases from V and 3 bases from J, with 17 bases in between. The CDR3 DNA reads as TGTGCCAGCAGCCACGGTTTGGGTCAGCTTGACACCGGGGAGCTGTTTTTT. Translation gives CASSHGLGQLDTGELFF.

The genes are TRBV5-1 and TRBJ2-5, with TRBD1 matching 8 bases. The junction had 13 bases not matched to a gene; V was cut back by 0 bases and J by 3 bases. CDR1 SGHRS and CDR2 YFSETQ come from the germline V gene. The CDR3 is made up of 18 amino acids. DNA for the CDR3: TGCGCCAGCAGCTTGGTGCAGGGGGCTAGCCAAATGGAAGAGACCCAGTACTTC. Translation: CASSLVQGASQMEETQYF.

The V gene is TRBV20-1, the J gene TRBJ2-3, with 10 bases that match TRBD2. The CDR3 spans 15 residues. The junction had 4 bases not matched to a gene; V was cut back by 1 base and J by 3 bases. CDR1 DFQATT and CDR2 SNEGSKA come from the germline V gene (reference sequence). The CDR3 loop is CSARVSSGSTDTQYF. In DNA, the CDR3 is TGCAGTGCTAGAGTGTCTAGCGGGAGTACAGATACGCAGTATTTT.

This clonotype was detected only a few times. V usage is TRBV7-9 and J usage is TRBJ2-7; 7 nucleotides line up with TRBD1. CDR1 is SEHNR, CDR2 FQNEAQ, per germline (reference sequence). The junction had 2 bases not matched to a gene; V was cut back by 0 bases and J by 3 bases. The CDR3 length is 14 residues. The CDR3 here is CASSLAGQFYEQYF. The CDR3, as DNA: TGTGCCAGCAGCTTAGCGGGACAGTTCTACGAGCAGTACTTC.

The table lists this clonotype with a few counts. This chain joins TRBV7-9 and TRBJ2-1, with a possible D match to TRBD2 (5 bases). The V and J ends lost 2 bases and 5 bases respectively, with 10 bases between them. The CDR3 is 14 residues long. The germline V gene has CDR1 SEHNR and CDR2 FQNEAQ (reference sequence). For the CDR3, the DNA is TGTGCCAGCAGCTTAAGTGGTAGCGACAATGAGCAGTTCTTC. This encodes CASSLSGSDNEQFF.

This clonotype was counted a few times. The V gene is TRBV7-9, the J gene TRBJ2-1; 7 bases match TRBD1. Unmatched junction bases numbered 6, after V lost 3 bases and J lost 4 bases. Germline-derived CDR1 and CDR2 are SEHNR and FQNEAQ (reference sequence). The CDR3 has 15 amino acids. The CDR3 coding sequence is TGTGCCAGCAGCTTGAAGGGGGCGGCTTACAATGAGCAGTTCTTC. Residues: CASSLKGAAYNEQFF.

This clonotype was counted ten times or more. For the CDR3, the DNA is TGCAGTGCTAGAGTGGCGGGAGTGACAGATACGCAGTATTTT. As protein: CSARVAGVTDTQYF. The chain is built from TRBV20-1 and TRBJ2-3; TRBD2 matches at 7 bases. CDR1 is DFQATT and CDR2 is SNEGSKA in the germline V gene (reference sequence). Trimming removed 1 base from V and 3 bases from J; junction bases left unmatched: 4. CDR3 length: 14 amino acids.

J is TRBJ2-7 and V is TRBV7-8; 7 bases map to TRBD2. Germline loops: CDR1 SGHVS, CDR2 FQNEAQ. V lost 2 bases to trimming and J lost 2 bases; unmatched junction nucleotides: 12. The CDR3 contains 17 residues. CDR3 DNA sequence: TGTGCCAGCAGCTTACTGAAGGGTAGCGGGCGTACCTACGAGCAGTACTTC. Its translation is CASSLLKGSGRTYEQYF.

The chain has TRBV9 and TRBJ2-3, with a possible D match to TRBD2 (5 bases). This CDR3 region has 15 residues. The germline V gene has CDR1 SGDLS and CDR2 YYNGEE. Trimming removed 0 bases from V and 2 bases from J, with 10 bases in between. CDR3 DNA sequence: TGTGCCAGCAGCGTAGCTACGGGGAACACAGATACGCAGTATTTT. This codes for CASSVATGNTDTQYF.

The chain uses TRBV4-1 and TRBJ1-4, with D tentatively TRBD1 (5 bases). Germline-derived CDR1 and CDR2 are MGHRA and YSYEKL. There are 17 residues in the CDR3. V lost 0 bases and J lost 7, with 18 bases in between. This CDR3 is CASSQDGEGPGGEKLFF. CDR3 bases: TGCGCCAGCAGCCAAGATGGGGAAGGCCCTGGGGGTGAAAAACTGTTTTTT.

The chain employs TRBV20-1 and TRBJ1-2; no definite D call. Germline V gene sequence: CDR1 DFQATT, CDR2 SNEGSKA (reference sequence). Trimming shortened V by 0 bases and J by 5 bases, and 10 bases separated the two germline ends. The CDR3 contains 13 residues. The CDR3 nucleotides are TGCAGTGCTAGAGACCATCCAGCATATGGCTACACCTTC. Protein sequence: CSARDHPAYGYTF.

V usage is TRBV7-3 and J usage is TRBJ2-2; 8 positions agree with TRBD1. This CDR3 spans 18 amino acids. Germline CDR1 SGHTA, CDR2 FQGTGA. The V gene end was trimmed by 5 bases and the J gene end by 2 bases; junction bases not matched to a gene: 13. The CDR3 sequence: CASSAARDRRTNTGELFF. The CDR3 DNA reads TGTGCCAGCAGCGCCGCCCGGGACAGGAGAACCAACACCGGGGAGCTGTTTTTT.

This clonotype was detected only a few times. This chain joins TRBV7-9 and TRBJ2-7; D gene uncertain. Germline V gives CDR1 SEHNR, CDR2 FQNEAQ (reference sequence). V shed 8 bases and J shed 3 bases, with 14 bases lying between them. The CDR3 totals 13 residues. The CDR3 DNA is TGTGCCAGCCATGCGGTCCCAAACTACGAGCAGTACTTC. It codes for CASHAVPNYEQYF.

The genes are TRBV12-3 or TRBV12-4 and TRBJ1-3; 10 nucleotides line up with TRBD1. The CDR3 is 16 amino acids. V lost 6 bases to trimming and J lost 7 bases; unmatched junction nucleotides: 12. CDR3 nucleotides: TGTGCCAGCAGCCTTTATAGGACAGGGGGAAGGAACACCATATATTTT. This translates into CASSLYRTGGRNTIYF.

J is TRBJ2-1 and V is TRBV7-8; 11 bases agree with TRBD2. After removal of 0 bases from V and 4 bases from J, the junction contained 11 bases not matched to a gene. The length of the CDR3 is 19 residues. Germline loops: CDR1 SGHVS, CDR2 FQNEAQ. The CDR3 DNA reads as TGTGCCAGCAGCTTAGCGAGGGTAGCGGGGGGGCCGGGATACAATGAGCAGTTCTTC. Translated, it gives CASSLARVAGGPGYNEQFF.

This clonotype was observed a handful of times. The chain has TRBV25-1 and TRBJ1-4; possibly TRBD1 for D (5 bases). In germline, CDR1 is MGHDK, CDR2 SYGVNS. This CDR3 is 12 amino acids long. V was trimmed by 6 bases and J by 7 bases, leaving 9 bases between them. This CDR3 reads CASRKGSEKLFF. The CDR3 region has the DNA TGTGCCAGCAGAAAGGGGTCTGAAAAACTGTTTTTT.